This T cell receptor (beta chain) is from a study of cytotoxic CD8 clonotypes in ibrutinib-treated CLL. Study-wide background: Responses: roughly 25 partial, 2 complete; after median approximately 70 months, around 14 stayed remitted, around twelve progressed. Response specimens were obtained following a median treatment duration of about twelve months, with a range of 6 to 36.

Study-wide results and limits: Measured clonality at baseline was greater than in age-matched healthy donors and tracked with circulating CD8+ T-cell counts. Whereas clonality rose at ibrutinib response, it declined toward baseline at progression.

Generated by immunoSEQ multiplex PCR, the TCRdb table keeps only in-frame clones and is missing some. In the table there are about 140,000 clones, roughly 80% of which are singletons. Only one count was recorded for this clone. Its antigen is currently unknown. The CDR3 is made up of 13 amino acids. Trimming cost V 8 bases and J 3 bases; bases outside gene matches: 6. The germline CDR1 and CDR2 sequences are ENHRY and SYGVKD. The chain combines TRBV10-3 with TRBJ2-7; 8 positions agree with TRBD1. The sample was PBMCs, taken after 12 months of ibrutinib treatment. The sequence was obtained from a human donor with chronic lymphocytic leukemia. Here the CDR3 reads CAIAGQGYYEQYF. CDR3 sequence (DNA): TGTGCCATCGCTGGACAGGGTTACTACGAGCAGTACTTC.